This passage covers 27 T cell receptor beta chains from one sample sequenced in a study of blood T cell repertoires in COVID-19. The repertoire was sequenced with immunoSEQ multiplex PCR; TCRdb's copy has only in-frame clones and lacks some. The data show 200,000 to 250,000 clones, about 82% seen once. The specimen was PBMCs or T cells enriched from blood (not recorded which). These receptors were collected from a woman aged 50 to 60 who had recovered from COVID-19.

The chain couples TRBV10-2 to TRBJ2-1; D gene ambiguous. V lost 7 bases and J 2 bases, leaving 9 bases between the germline ends. The CDR3 totals 13 residues. Looked up from germline, CDR1 is WSHSY and CDR2 is SAAADI. CDR3 nucleotides: TGCGCCAGCAAGAGGCTGACCTACAATGAGCAGTTCTTC. It codes for CASKRLTYNEQFF.

This sequence joins TRBV12-3 or TRBV12-4 and TRBJ2-1; D is unclear. Deletions cut 3 bases from V and 4 bases from J, with 7 bases between. The CDR3 contains 13 residues. CDR3 nucleotide sequence: TGTGCCAGCAGTTTGTCGCAGTACAATGAGCAGTTCTTC. This codes for CASSLSQYNEQFF.

The rearrangement links TRBV3-1 (or the pseudogene TRBV3-2) to TRBJ2-7, with 12 bases fitting TRBD2. This CDR3 is built from 20 residues. Germline V lookup: CDR1 LGHDT, CDR2 YNNKEL (reference sequence). The V segment lost 4 bases and the J segment 2 bases; nucleotides outside the gene matches: 18. The CDR3 DNA reads as TGTGCCAGCAGCCTCCGGTGGCCTAGCGGGAGGGCTTCCCCCCCCTACGAGCAGTACTTC. Translated, it gives CASSLRWPSGRASPPYEQYF.

The chain links TRBV14 to TRBJ2-3; a weak D match, TRBD2 (6 bases). CDR1 SGHDN and CDR2 FVKESK come from the germline V gene. The CDR3 is made up of 15 amino acids. The ends were cut back, 4 bases at V and 2 bases at J, with 13 bases in the middle. The CDR3 nucleotides read TGTGCCAGCAGCCGGGGGGTTACCCCCACAGATACGCAGTATTTT. This sequence encodes CASSRGVTPTDTQYF.

The chain joins TRBV19 to TRBJ1-3; D gene uncertain. The CDR3 extends over 14 amino acids. Germline V lookup: CDR1 LNHDA, CDR2 SQIVND (reference sequence). Trimming removed 3 bases from V and 2 bases from J, with 8 bases in between. As DNA, the CDR3 is TGTGCCAGTAGTATCCACGGTACTGGAAACACCATATATTTT. Protein: CASSIHGTGNTIYF.

The genes are TRBV23-1 and TRBJ1-5; TRBD1 matches 9 bases. TRBV23-1 is sorted into the ORF group, with uncertain function. The V segment lost 3 bases and the J segment 0 bases; nucleotides outside the gene matches: 18. CDR3 length: 21 residues. The CDR3 is CASSHFSPSGTGNRSNQPQHF. In DNA form, the CDR3 reads TGCGCCAGCAGTCATTTCTCACCTTCCGGGACAGGGAATCGTAGCAATCAGCCCCAGCATTTT.

This rearrangement joins TRBV4-1 to TRBJ2-7; D might be TRBD2 (6 bases). CDR1 and CDR2 from the germline V gene are MGHRA and YSYEKL. The germline V and J ends were trimmed by 0 bases and 0 bases, with 12 bases remaining between them. The CDR3 is 16 amino acids. The chain's CDR3 is CASSQEDYPDSYEQYF. The CDR3 region has the DNA TGCGCCAGCAGCCAAGAGGACTACCCCGACTCCTACGAGCAGTACTTC.

The chain carries TRBV7-2 and TRBJ1-1, with 7 bases matching TRBD1. CDR1 is SGHTA, CDR2 FQGNSA, per germline. CDR3 size: 14 residues. Trimming at V came to 5 bases and at J to 1 base, leaving 4 bases not matched to a gene. Here the CDR3 DNA reads TGTGCCAGCAGCCCACACAGGGGGAACACTGAAGCTTTCTTT. Its protein is CASSPHRGNTEAFF.

The V call is TRBV19, the J call TRBJ2-2; the D gene is possibly TRBD2 (5 bases). Germline lookup yields CDR1 LNHDA and CDR2 SQIVND (reference sequence). V lost 5 bases and J lost 2, with 18 bases in between. The CDR3 contains 17 residues. This CDR3 reads CASSPLTSVYNTGELFF. The CDR3, as DNA: TGTGCCAGTAGTCCACTCACTAGTGTGTACAACACCGGGGAGCTGTTTTTT.

This rearrangement joins TRBV19 to TRBJ2-2; D unresolved. From germline, CDR1 is LNHDA and CDR2 SQIVND (reference sequence). The CDR3 length is 14 residues. Trimming removed 6 bases from V and 4 bases from J, with 12 bases in between. The CDR3 sequence is CASRLSVGTGELFF. As DNA, the CDR3 is TGTGCCAGTAGGTTGTCGGTCGGCACCGGGGAGCTGTTTTTT.

This chain joins TRBV28 and TRBJ2-2; perhaps TRBD1 as D (5 bases). V lost 5 bases to trimming and J lost 3 bases, with 10 bases between them. This CDR3 contains 14 residues. Germline assignment: CDR1 MDHEN and CDR2 SYDVKM. DNA for the CDR3: TGTGCCAGCAGTACCGGACAAGACACCGGGGAGCTGTTTTTT. Its protein is CASSTGQDTGELFF.

V usage is TRBV7-9 and J usage is TRBJ1-2; no firm D call. V lost 5 bases to trimming and J lost 1 base, with 20 bases between them. CDR1 SEHNR and CDR2 FQNEAQ come from the germline V gene (reference sequence). This CDR3 is built from 17 residues. For the CDR3, the DNA is TGTGCCAGCAGCAATGGCAGGCATTCCCCTATTAACTATGGCTACACCTTC. This sequence encodes CASSNGRHSPINYGYTF.

V usage is TRBV7-9 and J usage is TRBJ2-7; 7 bases match TRBD2. The CDR3 is 14 amino acids. V lost 8 bases and J lost 4; bases outside the gene matches: 11. Germline lookup yields CDR1 SEHNR and CDR2 FQNEAQ (reference sequence). CDR3 region: CASGQGGVSYEQYF. The CDR3 DNA is TGTGCCAGCGGCCAGGGAGGGGTTTCATACGAGCAGTACTTC.

The chain couples TRBV11-3 to TRBJ2-1, with 9 bases aligning to TRBD1. The CDR3 sequence is 14 residues long. Germline values: CDR1 SGHNT, CDR2 YENEEA. Germline trimming cut 5 bases from V and 5 bases from J; bases unmatched to any gene: 4. The DNA for the CDR3 is TGTGCCAGCAGCCGGGGACAGGGCCACAATGAGCAGTTCTTC. Protein product: CASSRGQGHNEQFF.

The chain carries TRBV4-3 and TRBJ2-2; 8 bases line up with TRBD2. This CDR3 is built from 16 residues. CDR1 and CDR2 (germline): LGHNA, YSLEER. V gave up 4 bases and J gave up 4 bases; unmatched junction bases: 8. This CDR3 is CASSPRTSQGTGELFF. The CDR3 coding sequence is TGCGCCAGCAGCCCTCGGACTAGCCAGGGCACCGGGGAGCTGTTTTTT.

The rearrangement joins TRBV3-1 (or the pseudogene TRBV3-2) to TRBJ1-2, with a tentative D call TRBD1 (6 bases). The CDR3 has 16 amino acids. Germline lookup yields CDR1 LGHDT and CDR2 YNNKEL (reference sequence). Trimming took off 4 bases at V and 3 bases at J, with 18 bases between the two ends. CDR3 sequence: CASSRRVRGMYYGYTF. The DNA of the CDR3 is TGTGCCAGCAGCCGGCGAGTAAGGGGGATGTACTATGGCTACACCTTC.

Of note for this clone: At the DNA level, this CDR3 is encoded by other sequences in the same sample as well. The chain carries TRBV7-9 and TRBJ2-1, with D possibly TRBD2 on 5 matching bases. This CDR3 is built from 14 residues. The germline V gene has CDR1 SEHNR and CDR2 FQNEAQ (reference sequence). The V end was cut by 5 bases, the J end by 0 bases, with 8 bases between. The CDR3 sequence is CASSRRGSYNEQFF. DNA for the CDR3: TGTGCCAGCAGCCGACGGGGCTCCTACAATGAGCAGTTCTTC.

The chain is built from TRBV2 and TRBJ2-6; TRBD1 is a possible D gene (6 bases). Germline loops: CDR1 SNHLY, CDR2 FYNNEI. The CDR3 runs 15 residues. Deletions cut 9 bases from V and 4 bases from J, with 16 bases between. The chain's CDR3 is CASPAQGTGANVLTF. In DNA, the CDR3 is TGTGCCAGTCCGGCACAGGGAACAGGGGCCAACGTCCTGACTTTC.

J is TRBJ1-1 and V is TRBV2, with D possibly TRBD1 on 6 matching bases. Trimming cost V 1 base and J 4 bases, with 10 bases left between them. The CDR3 spans 14 residues. CDR1 is SNHLY, CDR2 FYNNEI, per germline. For the CDR3, the DNA is TGTGCCAGCAGTGAAGGGACAGTACTCACTGAAGCTTTCTTT. Its translation is CASSEGTVLTEAFF.

The chain uses TRBV14 and TRBJ1-1, with TRBD1 matching over 11 bases. The CDR3 is made up of 17 amino acids. Germline assignment: CDR1 SGHDN and CDR2 FVKESK. V lost 4 bases, J lost 2 bases, and 9 bases stayed unmatched. The CDR3 spells CASSPKSGTGGNTEAFF. CDR3 nucleotide sequence: TGTGCCAGCAGCCCAAAATCCGGGACAGGGGGTAACACTGAAGCTTTCTTT.

V is TRBV24-1 and J is TRBJ2-6; D remains unclear. Germline V lookup: CDR1 KGHDR, CDR2 SFDVKD. CDR3 size: 16 residues. Deletions cut 5 bases from V and 0 bases from J, with 10 bases between. CDR3 sequence: CATSGGAPSGANVLTF. The CDR3 coding sequence is TGTGCCACCAGTGGAGGAGCACCCTCTGGGGCCAACGTCCTGACTTTC.

V and J are TRBV6-5 and TRBJ1-1; 9 bases map to TRBD1. The CDR3 is 15 amino acids. The trim removed 4 bases at V and 3 bases at J, leaving 6 bases unmatched. Germline assignment: CDR1 MNHEY and CDR2 SVGAGI. The CDR3 reads CASSWTGESYTEAFF. CDR3 coding DNA: TGTGCCAGCAGTTGGACAGGGGAGAGCTACACTGAAGCTTTCTTT.

This clone was recorded once. The chain combines TRBV19 with TRBJ1-2; possible D gene TRBD1, 5 bases. CDR1 is LNHDA and CDR2 is SQIVND in the germline V gene (reference sequence). The length of the CDR3 is 15 residues. Deletions cut 2 bases from V and 4 bases from J, with 14 bases between. CDR3 loop: CASSILDRPSYGYTF. As DNA, the CDR3 is TGTGCCAGTAGTATACTAGACAGACCGTCCTATGGCTACACCTTC.

The chain uses TRBV18 and TRBJ2-2, with TRBD1 matching 7 bases. This CDR3 region has 15 residues. The trim removed 6 bases at V and 4 bases at J, leaving 8 bases unmatched. CDR1 KGHSH and CDR2 LQKENI come from the germline V gene. The CDR3 nucleotides read TGTGCCAGCTCTTCAGGGGGTAGGAGCACCGGGGAGCTGTTTTTT. Encoded protein: CASSSGGRSTGELFF.

V and J are TRBV5-4 and TRBJ2-4; 9 bases are a match to TRBD2. J lost 9 bases, V lost 0 bases, and 10 bases had no gene match. The CDR3 is 16 amino acids. CDR1 is SGHNT, CDR2 YYREEE, per germline (reference sequence). Here the CDR3 reads CASSLETSGRGGIQYF. The CDR3 region has the DNA TGTGCCAGCAGCTTGGAGACTAGCGGACGGGGGGGCATTCAGTACTTC. The whole variable domain, remainder taken from reference TRBV5-4 and TRBJ2-4, is ETGVTQSPTHLIKTRGQQVTLRCSSQSGHNTVSWYQQALGQGPQFIFQYYREEENGRGNFPPRFSGLQFPNYSSELNVNALELDDSALYLCASSLETSGRGGIQYFGAGTRLSVL.

The rearrangement uses TRBV27 and TRBJ1-2; D unresolved. The V gene's germline CDR1 is MNHEY and CDR2 SMNVEV (reference sequence). The germline V and J ends were trimmed by 5 bases and 5 bases, with 15 bases remaining between them. This CDR3 is built from 14 residues. The CDR3 protein is CASSHQDQRYGYTF. The CDR3 DNA sequence: TGTGCCAGCAGTCACCAAGATCAGCGGTATGGCTACACCTTC.

The V and J genes are TRBV27 and TRBJ2-3; weak D call: TRBD1 (5 bases). V was cut by 2 bases and J by 2 bases, with 8 bases left in between. The CDR3 covers 14 residues. CDR1 and CDR2 from the germline V gene are MNHEY and SMNVEV (reference sequence). The CDR3 protein is CASSLVRDTDTQYF. CDR3 bases: TGTGCCAGCAGTTTAGTCAGGGACACAGATACGCAGTATTTT.